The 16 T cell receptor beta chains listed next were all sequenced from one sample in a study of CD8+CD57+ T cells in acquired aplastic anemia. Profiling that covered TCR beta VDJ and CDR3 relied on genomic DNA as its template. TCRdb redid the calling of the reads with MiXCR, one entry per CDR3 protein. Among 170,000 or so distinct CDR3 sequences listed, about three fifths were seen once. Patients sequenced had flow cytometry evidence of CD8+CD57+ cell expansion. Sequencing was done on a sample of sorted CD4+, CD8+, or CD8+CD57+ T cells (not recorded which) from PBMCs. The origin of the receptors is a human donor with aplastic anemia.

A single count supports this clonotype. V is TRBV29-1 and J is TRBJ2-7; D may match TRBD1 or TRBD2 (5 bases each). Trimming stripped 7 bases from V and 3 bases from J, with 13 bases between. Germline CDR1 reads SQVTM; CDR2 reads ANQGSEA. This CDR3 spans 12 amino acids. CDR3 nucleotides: TGCAGCGCGGCCGGGGCAGACTACGAGCAGTACTTC. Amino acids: CSAAGADYEQYF.

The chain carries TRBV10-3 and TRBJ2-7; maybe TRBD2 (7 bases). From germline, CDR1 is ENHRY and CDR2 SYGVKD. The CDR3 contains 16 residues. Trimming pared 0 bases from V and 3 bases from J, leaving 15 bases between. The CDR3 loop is CAISESTAGAIYEQYF. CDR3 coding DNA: TGTGCCATCAGTGAGTCGACTGCGGGGGCTATCTACGAGCAGTACTTC.

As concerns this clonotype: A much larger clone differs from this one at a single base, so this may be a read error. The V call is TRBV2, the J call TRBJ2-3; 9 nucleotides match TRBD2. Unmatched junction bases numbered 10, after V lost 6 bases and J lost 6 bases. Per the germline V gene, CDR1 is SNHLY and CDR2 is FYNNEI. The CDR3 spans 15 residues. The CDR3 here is CASSLAGELPDTQYF. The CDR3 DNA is TGTGCCAGCAGCTTAGCGGGGGAGCTCCCCGATACGCAGTATTTT.

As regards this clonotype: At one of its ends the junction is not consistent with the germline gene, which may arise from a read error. The CDR3 loop reads CASSSEGDSPLHF. The CDR3 bases are TGCGCCAGCAGCTCGGAAGGGGATTCGCCCCTCCACTTT. The chain couples TRBV5-1 to TRBJ1-6; weak D call: TRBD1 (5 bases). Germline V gene data show CDR1 as SGHRS and CDR2 as YFSETQ. The CDR3 is 13 amino acids.

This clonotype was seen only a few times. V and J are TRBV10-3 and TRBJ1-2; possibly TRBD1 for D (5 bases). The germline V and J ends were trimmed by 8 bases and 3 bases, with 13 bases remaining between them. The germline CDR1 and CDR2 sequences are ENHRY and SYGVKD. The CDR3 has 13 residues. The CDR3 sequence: CAISGTRDYGYTF. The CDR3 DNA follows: TGTGCCATCTCTGGGACCCGGGACTATGGCTACACCTTC.

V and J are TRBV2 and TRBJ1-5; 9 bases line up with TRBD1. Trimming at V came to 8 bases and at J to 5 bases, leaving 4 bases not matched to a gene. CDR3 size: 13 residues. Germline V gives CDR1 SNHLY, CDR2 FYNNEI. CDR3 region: CASSGQGYQPQHF. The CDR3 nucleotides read TGTGCCAGCTCCGGACAGGGGTATCAGCCCCAGCATTTT.

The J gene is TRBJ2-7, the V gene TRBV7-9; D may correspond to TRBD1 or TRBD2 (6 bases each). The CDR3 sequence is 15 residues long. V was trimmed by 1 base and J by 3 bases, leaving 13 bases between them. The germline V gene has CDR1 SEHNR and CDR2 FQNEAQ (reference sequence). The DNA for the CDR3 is TGTGCCAGCAGCTTAGGGGGGGCCCGCCTCTACGAGCAGTACTTC. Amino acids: CASSLGGARLYEQYF.

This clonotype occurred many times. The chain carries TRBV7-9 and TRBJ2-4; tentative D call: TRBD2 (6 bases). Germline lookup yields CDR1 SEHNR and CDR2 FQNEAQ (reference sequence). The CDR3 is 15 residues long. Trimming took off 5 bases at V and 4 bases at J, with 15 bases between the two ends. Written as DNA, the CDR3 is TGTGCCAGCAGCCCCGGCTCCGGGAGAAAAAACATTCAGTACTTC. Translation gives CASSPGSGRKNIQYF.

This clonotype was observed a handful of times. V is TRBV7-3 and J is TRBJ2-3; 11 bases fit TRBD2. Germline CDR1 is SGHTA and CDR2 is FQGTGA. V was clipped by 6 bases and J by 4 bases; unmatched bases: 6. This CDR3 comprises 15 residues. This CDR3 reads CASSLVAGGPDTQYF. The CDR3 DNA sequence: TGTGCCAGCAGTCTAGTAGCGGGGGGGCCAGATACGCAGTATTTT.

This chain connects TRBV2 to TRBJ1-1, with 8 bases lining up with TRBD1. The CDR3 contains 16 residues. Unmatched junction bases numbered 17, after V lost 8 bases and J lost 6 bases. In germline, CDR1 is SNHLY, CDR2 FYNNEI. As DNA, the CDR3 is TGTGCCAGCCAATGGGGACAGGCTCGAGGGGGACCTGAAGCTTTCTTT. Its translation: CASQWGQARGGPEAFF.

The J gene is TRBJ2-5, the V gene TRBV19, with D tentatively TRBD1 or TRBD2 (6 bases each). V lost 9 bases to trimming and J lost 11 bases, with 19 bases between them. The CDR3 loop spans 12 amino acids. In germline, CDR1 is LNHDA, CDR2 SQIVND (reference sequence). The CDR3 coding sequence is TGTGCCAGCACAGTTGGAGGGGACAAACAGTACTTC. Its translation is CASTVGGDKQYF.

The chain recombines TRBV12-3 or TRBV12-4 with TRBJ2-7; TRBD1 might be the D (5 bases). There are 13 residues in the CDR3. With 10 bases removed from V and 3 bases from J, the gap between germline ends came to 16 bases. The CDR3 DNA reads TGTGCCACCAATCGGCAGGGCGACTACGAGCAGTACTTC. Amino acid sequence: CATNRQGDYEQYF.

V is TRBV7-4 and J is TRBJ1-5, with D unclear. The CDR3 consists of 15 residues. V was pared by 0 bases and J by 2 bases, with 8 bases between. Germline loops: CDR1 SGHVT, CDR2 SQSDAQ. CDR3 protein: CASSLAGNGNQPQHF. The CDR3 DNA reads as TGTGCCAGCAGCTTAGCGGGGAATGGCAATCAGCCCCAGCATTTT.

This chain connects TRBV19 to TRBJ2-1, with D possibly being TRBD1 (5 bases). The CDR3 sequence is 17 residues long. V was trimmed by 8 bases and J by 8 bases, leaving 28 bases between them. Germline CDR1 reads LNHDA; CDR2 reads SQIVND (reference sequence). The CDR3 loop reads CASLLAPGQDRTHEQFF. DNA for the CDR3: TGTGCCAGTTTGTTGGCACCCGGACAAGACAGAACCCATGAGCAGTTCTTC.

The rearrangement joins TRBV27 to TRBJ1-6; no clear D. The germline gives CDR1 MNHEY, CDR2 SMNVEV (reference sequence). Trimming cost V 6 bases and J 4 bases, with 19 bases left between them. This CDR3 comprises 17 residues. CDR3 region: CASSTLPPGSYNSPLHF. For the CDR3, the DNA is TGTGCCAGCAGCACCCTCCCCCCGGGAAGTTATAATTCACCCCTCCACTTT.

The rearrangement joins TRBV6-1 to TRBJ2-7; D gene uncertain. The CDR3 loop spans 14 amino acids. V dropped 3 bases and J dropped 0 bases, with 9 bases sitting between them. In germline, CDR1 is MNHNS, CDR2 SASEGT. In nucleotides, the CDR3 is TGTGCCAGCAGTGACAGCTGGCCCTCCTACGAGCAGTACTTC. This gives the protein CASSDSWPSYEQYF.